Shown below are 26 T cell receptor beta chains from a single sample sequenced in a study of shared clonotypes between healthy human individuals. Repertoires were generated with immunoSEQ multiplex PCR, while TCRdb's copy carries only in-frame clones and drops some. The data contain about a million clones, 65% to 80% of them singletons. The sequencing sample was made of memory CD4+ T cells sorted from blood. This sample's subset: CD45RA-negative fraction. The receptor source for this set is a man between 18 and 35 years old in good health.

The rearrangement links TRBV2 to TRBJ1-5; D is unresolved. This CDR3 contains 14 residues. Looked up from germline, CDR1 is SNHLY and CDR2 is FYNNEI. The germline V and J ends were trimmed by 4 bases and 3 bases, with 10 bases remaining between them. CDR3 region: CASSGPNANQPQHF. DNA for the CDR3: TGTGCCAGCAGTGGCCCGAACGCCAATCAGCCCCAGCATTTT.

The V gene is TRBV5-1, the J gene TRBJ2-7, with 12 bases matching TRBD2. The germline V gene has CDR1 SGHRS and CDR2 YFSETQ. The CDR3 loop spans 17 amino acids. J gave up 5 bases and V 3 bases, and 12 bases lay outside the gene matches. The CDR3 coding sequence is TGCGCCAGCAGCTCGGATCTAGCGGGGGGGCGAGGCCACGAGCAGTACTTC. This sequence encodes CASSSDLAGGRGHEQYF.

Many counts were recorded for this clone. The V gene is TRBV7-2, the J gene TRBJ1-6; D might be TRBD1 (6 bases). The CDR3 contains 16 residues. The V gene lost 4 bases and the J gene lost 3 bases, with 13 bases spanning the gap. Germline CDR1 SGHTA, CDR2 FQGNSA. Written as DNA, the CDR3 is TGTGCCAGCAGCTCAAATGAAGGGGGCTATAATTCACCCCTCCACTTT. Translating gives CASSSNEGGYNSPLHF. Variable domain in full (rest from reference TRBV7-2 and TRBJ1-6): GAGVSQSPSNKVTEKGKDVELRCDPISGHTALYWYRQSLGQGLEFLIYFQGNSAPDKSGLPSDRFSAERTGGSVSTLTIQRTQQEDSAVYLCASSSNEGGYNSPLHFGNGTRLTVT.

This clone appeared a few times. The V call is TRBV19, the J call TRBJ2-7; D possibly corresponds to TRBD2 (6 bases). V lost 5 bases to trimming and J lost 3 bases, with 17 bases between them. The CDR3 sequence is 15 residues long. The germline gives CDR1 LNHDA, CDR2 SQIVND (reference sequence). The CDR3 sequence is CASSSPGRGYYEQYF. The CDR3 DNA sequence: TGTGCCAGTAGTTCTCCGGGACGGGGGTACTACGAGCAGTACTTC.

The CDR3 sequence: CASSARRSATNEKLFF. The DNA for the CDR3 is TGTGCCAGCAGCGCACGACGGTCAGCAACTAATGAAAAACTGTTTTTT. V and J are TRBV9 and TRBJ1-4; D is uncertain. The CDR3 length is 16 residues. The V and J ends lost 3 bases and 0 bases respectively, with 12 bases between them. CDR1 and CDR2 from the germline V gene are SGDLS and YYNGEE.

The chain is built from TRBV9 and TRBJ2-3; D unclear. CDR1 and CDR2 from the germline V gene are SGDLS and YYNGEE. V was cut by 6 bases and J by 0 bases, with 14 bases left in between. The CDR3 runs to 15 residues. This CDR3 is CASNRAADSTDTQYF. The CDR3 nucleotides read TGTGCCAGCAACCGCGCCGCGGACAGCACAGATACGCAGTATTTT.

The chain employs TRBV10-1 and TRBJ2-2; 9 nucleotides agree with TRBD1. Germline trimming cut 4 bases from V and 0 bases from J; bases unmatched to any gene: 3. The V gene's germline CDR1 is WNHNN and CDR2 SYGVQD (reference sequence). The CDR3 spans 16 residues. This CDR3 is CASSGRTGANTGELFF. The CDR3 DNA reads TGCGCCAGCAGTGGAAGGACAGGGGCGAACACCGGGGAGCTGTTTTTT.

Worth noting for this clone: This sample also contains other DNA sequences that code for the same CDR3. The chain joins TRBV6-1 to TRBJ1-2, with D maybe TRBD1 (6 bases). The CDR3 loop spans 13 amino acids. The germline CDR1 and CDR2 sequences are MNHNS and SASEGT. Between the trimmed V and J ends, which lost 6 bases and 4 bases, there was a span of 12 bases. The CDR3 sequence is CASSPGGGYGYTF. The CDR3 region has the DNA TGTGCCAGCAGCCCTGGGGGCGGCTATGGCTACACCTTC.

CDR3 residues: CASSLEDSSYEQYF. DNA of the CDR3: TGTGCCAGCAGCTTAGAAGACAGCTCCTACGAGCAGTACTTC. This chain connects TRBV7-2 to TRBJ2-7; tentative D call: TRBD1 (5 bases). Trimming shortened V by 1 base and J by 0 bases, and 7 bases separated the two germline ends. Germline assignment: CDR1 SGHTA and CDR2 FQGNSA. The CDR3 covers 14 residues. Supplemented by reference TRBV7-2 and TRBJ2-7, the full variable domain reads GAGVSQSPSNKVTEKGKDVELRCDPISGHTALYWYRQSLGQGLEFLIYFQGNSAPDKSGLPSDRFSAERTGGSVSTLTIQRTQQEDSAVYLCASSLEDSSYEQYFGPGTRLTVT.

DNA for the CDR3: TGTGCCAGTCGGGCCGGGGGACAGGGTCGTGAAGCTTTCTTT. This gives the protein CASRAGGQGREAFF. The chain uses TRBV19 and TRBJ1-1, with 9 bases aligning to TRBD1. Germline V lookup: CDR1 LNHDA, CDR2 SQIVND (reference sequence). V shed 8 bases, J shed 7 bases, and the junction held 11 bases outside the gene matches. This CDR3 is 14 amino acids long.

The chain employs TRBV29-1 and TRBJ1-2, with D uncertain. Trimming pared 5 bases from V and 2 bases from J, leaving 18 bases between. The germline CDR1 and CDR2 sequences are SQVTM and ANQGSEA. This CDR3 is built from 15 residues. CDR3 bases: TGCAGCGTTAAGCCCCCTGGAGGATGGAACTATGGCTACACCTTC. It is translated as CSVKPPGGWNYGYTF.

This chain joins TRBV7-3 and TRBJ2-3, with 8 bases matching TRBD2. The CDR3 length is 14 residues. Germline V gene data show CDR1 as SGHTA and CDR2 as FQGTGA. V lost 4 bases and J lost 5; bases outside the gene matches: 5. CDR3 amino acids: CASSSGLAGDTQYF. The CDR3 DNA reads as TGTGCCAGCAGCTCCGGACTAGCCGGAGATACGCAGTATTTT.

This CDR3 is CASSLVPASGNTIYF. CDR3 DNA sequence: TGTGCCAGCAGTTTGGTTCCGGCGTCCGGAAACACCATATATTTT. The V call is TRBV6-5, the J call TRBJ1-3; D gene ambiguous. V shed 4 bases and J shed 4 bases, with 14 bases lying between them. Germline CDR1 is MNHEY and CDR2 is SVGAGI. The CDR3 extends over 15 amino acids.

The gene calls are TRBV27 and TRBJ2-5; D might be TRBD2 (6 bases). Trimming took off 6 bases at V and 5 bases at J, with 16 bases between the two ends. The germline gives CDR1 MNHEY, CDR2 SMNVEV (reference sequence). The CDR3 extends over 14 amino acids. The CDR3 DNA sequence: TGTGCCAGCAGCCGGAGGGGCGCGGGGGAGACCCAGTACTTC. Translated: CASSRRGAGETQYF.

This sequence joins TRBV5-1 and TRBJ1-4; 11 positions match TRBD1. The V gene's germline CDR1 is SGHRS and CDR2 YFSETQ. The length of the CDR3 is 15 residues. V shed 4 bases, J shed 7 bases, and the junction held 6 bases outside the gene matches. CDR3 nucleotides: TGCGCCAGCAGCCGGACAGGGGGCGGAGGTGAAAAACTGTTTTTT. Translated, it gives CASSRTGGGGEKLFF. Full variable domain (remainder filled in from reference TRBV5-1 and TRBJ1-4): KAGVTQTPRYLIKTRGQQVTLSCSPISGHRSVSWYQQTPGQGLQFLFEYFSETQRNKGNFPGRFSGRQFSNSRSEMNVSTLELGDSALYLCASSRTGGGGEKLFFGSGTQLSVL.

The genes are TRBV7-2 and TRBJ2-7; D may be TRBD2 (6 bases). The V end lost 5 bases, the J end lost 6 bases, and 17 bases lay between the germline ends. Germline-derived CDR1 and CDR2 are SGHTA and FQGNSA. This CDR3 region has 14 residues. The CDR3 DNA reads TGTGCCAGCAGCCCCAGGCGGGGCGGGGCCGAGCAGTACTTC. Amino acid sequence: CASSPRRGGAEQYF.

This chain links TRBV4-1 with TRBJ2-5, with D possibly TRBD2 on 6 matching bases. Germline V lookup: CDR1 MGHRA, CDR2 YSYEKL. Trimming pared 3 bases from V and 2 bases from J, leaving 10 bases between. The CDR3 is 14 amino acids. The CDR3 DNA reads as TGCGCCAGCAGCCAGATAGCGGCGCAAGAGACCCAGTACTTC. Translation gives CASSQIAAQETQYF.

The chain links TRBV28 to TRBJ1-4, with D unclear. CDR3 length: 15 residues. The germline gives CDR1 MDHEN, CDR2 SYDVKM. V lost 2 bases and J lost 0, with 7 bases in between. The CDR3 sequence is CASSLRVATNEKLFF. In DNA, the CDR3 is TGTGCCAGCAGTTTACGTGTGGCAACTAATGAAAAACTGTTTTTT.

This clone was counted only a few times. The J gene is TRBJ1-5, the V gene TRBV5-1; 7 bases map to TRBD1. After removal of 3 bases from V and 1 base from J, the junction contained 1 base not matched to a gene. The CDR3 contains 14 residues. The germline V gene has CDR1 SGHRS and CDR2 YFSETQ. The CDR3 DNA reads as TGCGCCAGCAGCTCGGGACAGAGCAATCAGCCCCAGCATTTT. The encoded protein is CASSSGQSNQPQHF. Combining the CDR3 with reference TRBV5-1 and TRBJ1-5 gives the whole variable domain KAGVTQTPRYLIKTRGQQVTLSCSPISGHRSVSWYQQTPGQGLQFLFEYFSETQRNKGNFPGRFSGRQFSNSRSEMNVSTLELGDSALYLCASSSGQSNQPQHFGDGTRLSIL.

This clone came up once. The chain couples TRBV2 to TRBJ2-7, with 8 nucleotides matching TRBD1. Germline V gene sequence: CDR1 SNHLY, CDR2 FYNNEI. With V trimmed by 9 bases and J by 0 bases, 10 bases remained unmatched. The CDR3 is 15 amino acids. In nucleotides, the CDR3 is TGTGCCAGTCAACGGGACAGGCCCCTCTCCTACGAGCAGTACTTC. Translation gives CASQRDRPLSYEQYF.

As regards this clone: Possible read error: a much larger clone is one base away. The chain employs TRBV5-8 and TRBJ2-1, with 14 bases fitting TRBD2. The CDR3 totals 16 residues. CDR1 and CDR2 (germline): SGHTS, YDEGEE. Trimming took 3 bases from V and 2 from J; bases not matched to a gene: 1. The CDR3 bases are TGTGCCAGCAGCTCGGGACTAGCGGGAGCCTACAATGAGCAGTTCTTC. This encodes CASSSGLAGAYNEQFF.

The chain combines TRBV6-5 with TRBJ2-3; D ambiguous. Germline assignment: CDR1 MNHEY and CDR2 SVGAGI. The V end lost 0 bases, the J end lost 1 base, and 11 bases lay between the germline ends. The CDR3 length is 16 residues. The CDR3 is CASSYSSTQRTDTQYF. The DNA for the CDR3 is TGTGCCAGCAGTTACTCGAGTACTCAGCGCACAGATACGCAGTATTTT.

This clone was picked up a small number of times. V and J are TRBV10-2 and TRBJ2-5, with 7 bases fitting TRBD1. The CDR3 length is 15 residues. Germline CDR1 reads WSHSY; CDR2 reads SAAADI. The ends lost 0 bases at V and 4 bases at J; junction bases unmatched: 5. The CDR3 sequence is CASSESGGTGETQYF. In DNA, the CDR3 is TGCGCCAGCAGTGAGTCAGGGGGCACGGGAGAGACCCAGTACTTC.

In regard to this clone: Other DNA sequences from this sample encode an identical CDR3 as well. The chain recombines TRBV5-4 with TRBJ2-3, with D tentatively TRBD1 or TRBD2 (5 bases each). Trimming shortened V by 4 bases and J by 0 bases, and 12 bases separated the two germline ends. CDR1 SGHNT and CDR2 YYREEE come from the germline V gene (reference sequence). CDR3 length: 15 amino acids. The CDR3 loop is CASSQGRGSTDTQYF. The CDR3 DNA is TGTGCCAGCAGCCAGGGACGGGGAAGCACAGATACGCAGTATTTT.

A word on this clone: This sample includes further DNA sequences coding for the same CDR3. The chain recombines TRBV5-5 with TRBJ1-1; D not resolved. CDR1 is SGHKS and CDR2 is YYEKEE in the germline V gene (reference sequence). The V gene lost 0 bases and the J gene lost 2 bases, with 5 bases spanning the gap. This CDR3 is built from 13 residues. CDR3 residues: CASSLDLNTEAFF. Here the CDR3 DNA reads TGTGCCAGCAGCTTGGACCTTAACACTGAAGCTTTCTTT. Complete variable domain (other parts from reference TRBV5-5 and TRBJ1-1): DAGVTQSPTHLIKTRGQQVTLRCSPISGHKSVSWYQQVLGQGPQFIFQYYEKEERGRGNFPDRFSARQFPNYSSELNVNALLLGDSALYLCASSLDLNTEAFFGQGTRLTVV.

The CDR3 DNA reads as TGTGCCAGCACCGATGGACAGGGTTATGGCTACACCTTC. Its protein product is CASTDGQGYGYTF. V usage is TRBV27 and J usage is TRBJ1-2, with 8 bases identical to TRBD1. Germline-derived CDR1 and CDR2 are MNHEY and SMNVEV (reference sequence). CDR3 length equals 13 residues. V lost 7 bases, J lost 5 bases, and 6 bases stayed unmatched.